The clone carrying this T cell receptor (beta chain) was detected only once. This sample was taken from a study of technical replicates of blood from a handful of donors. This CDR3 has 14 amino acids. Germline loops: CDR1 MNHEY, CDR2 SMNVEV (reference sequence). V lost 3 bases and J lost 4; bases outside the gene matches: 5. Clones were read by immunoSEQ multiplex PCR, and TCRdb kept only the in-frame ones, dropping some. The sample includes fewer than 100,000 clones, about 89% of them seen just once. The source of this sequence is a human donor in good health. Sequenced material: T cells isolated from PBMCs. V and J are TRBV27 and TRBJ2-7; TRBD1 aligns across 8 bases. The CDR3 protein is CASSLWDRRYEQYF. The CDR3 DNA reads TGTGCCAGCAGTTTGTGGGACAGGCGATACGAGCAGTACTTC.